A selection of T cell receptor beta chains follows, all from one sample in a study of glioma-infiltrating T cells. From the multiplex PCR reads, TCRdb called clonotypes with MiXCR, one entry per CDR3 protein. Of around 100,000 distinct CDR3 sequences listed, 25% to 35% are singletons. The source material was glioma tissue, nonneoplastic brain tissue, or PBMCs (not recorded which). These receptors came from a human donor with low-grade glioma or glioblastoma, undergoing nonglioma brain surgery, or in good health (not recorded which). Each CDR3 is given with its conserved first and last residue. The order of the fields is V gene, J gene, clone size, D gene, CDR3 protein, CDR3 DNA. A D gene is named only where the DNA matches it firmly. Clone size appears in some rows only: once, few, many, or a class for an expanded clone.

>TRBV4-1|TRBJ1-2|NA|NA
CASSLPGAKRDGYTF
TGCGCCAGCAGCTTACCGGGAGCAAAAAGAGACGGCTACACCTTC
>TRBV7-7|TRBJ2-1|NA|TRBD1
CASSTGTGNYNEQFF
TGTGCTAGCAGCACCGGGACAGGGAATTACAATGAGCAGTTCTTC
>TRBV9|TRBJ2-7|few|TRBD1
CASSVTGTGGYEQYF
TGTGCCAGCAGCGTCACCGGGACAGGGGGCTACGAGCAGTACTTC
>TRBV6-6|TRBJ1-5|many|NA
CASSYDANQPQHF
TGTGCCAGCAGTTACGACGCGAATCAGCCCCAGCATTTT
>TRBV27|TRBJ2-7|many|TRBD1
CASSLMTGSYEQYF
TGTGCCAGCAGTCTAATGACAGGGAGCTACGAGCAGTACTTC
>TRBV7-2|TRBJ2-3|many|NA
CASTHDHSTDTQYF
TGTGCCAGCACCCACGACCACAGCACAGATACGCAGTATTTT
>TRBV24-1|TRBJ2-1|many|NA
CATSGQGLSYNEQFF
TGTGCCACCAGTGGCCAGGGACTCTCGTACAATGAGCAGTTCTTC
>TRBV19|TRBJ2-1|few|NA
CASSITGDEQFF
TGTGCCAGTAGTATAACAGGCGACGAGCAGTTCTTC
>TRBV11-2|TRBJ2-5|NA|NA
CASRPPGETQYF
TGTGCCAGCAGGCCCCCCGGGGAGACCCAGTACTTC
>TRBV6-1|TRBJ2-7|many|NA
CASRLDSPPNEQYF
TGTGCCAGCAGGCTGGACTCGCCGCCCAACGAGCAGTACTTC
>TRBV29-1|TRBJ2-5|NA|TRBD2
CSVSGGEETQYF
TGCAGCGTTAGCGGGGGGGAAGAGACCCAGTACTTC